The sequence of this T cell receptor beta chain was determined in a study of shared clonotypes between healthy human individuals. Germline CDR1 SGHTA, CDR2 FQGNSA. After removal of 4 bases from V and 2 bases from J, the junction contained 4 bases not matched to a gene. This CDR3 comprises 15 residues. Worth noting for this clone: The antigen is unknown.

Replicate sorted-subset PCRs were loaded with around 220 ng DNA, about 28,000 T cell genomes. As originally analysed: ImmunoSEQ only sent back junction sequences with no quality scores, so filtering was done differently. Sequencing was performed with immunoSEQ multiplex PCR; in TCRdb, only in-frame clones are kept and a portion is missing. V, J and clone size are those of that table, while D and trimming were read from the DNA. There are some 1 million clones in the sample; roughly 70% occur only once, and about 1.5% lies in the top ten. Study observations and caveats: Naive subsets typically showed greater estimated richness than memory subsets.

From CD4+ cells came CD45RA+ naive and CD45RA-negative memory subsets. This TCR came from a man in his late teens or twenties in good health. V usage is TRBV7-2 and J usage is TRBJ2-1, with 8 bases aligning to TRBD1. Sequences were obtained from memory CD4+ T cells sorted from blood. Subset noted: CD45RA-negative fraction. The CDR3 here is CASSSDRDTYNEQFF. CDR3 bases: TGTGCCAGCAGCTCGGACAGGGACACCTACAATGAGCAGTTCTTC.